The 29 T cell receptor beta chains given below trace back to one sample, sequenced in a study of blood T cells in healthy people across ages. Together with a sample-barcoded 5' primer, a J-beta primer mix was included in a second PCR lasting roughly 6 to 12 cycles. TCRdb independently ran MiXCR on the 5' RACE reads; one entry per CDR3 protein. The sample holds approximately 960,000 distinct CDR3 sequences, about 29% seen once. These data also formed part of another study, on T cells of mothers and their children.

Sequencing input: blood. These receptors were taken from a woman aged 40-49 years in good health.

This chain links TRBV5-1 with TRBJ1-6, with 7 bases matching TRBD1. Germline assignment: CDR1 SGHRS and CDR2 YFSETQ. The length of the CDR3 is 13 residues. V was clipped by 6 bases and J by 5 bases; unmatched bases: 2. The CDR3 DNA is TGCGCCAGCACCGGGACAGATAATTCACCCCTCCACTTT. Translated: CASTGTDNSPLHF.

The chain uses TRBV7-3 and TRBJ2-1, with 9 nucleotides matching TRBD1. Trimming at V came to 5 bases and at J to 6 bases, leaving 8 bases not matched to a gene. Germline CDR1 and CDR2: SGHTA and FQGTGA. The CDR3 has 15 amino acids. CDR3: CASSPGTGLLNEQFF. The CDR3 region has the DNA TGTGCCAGCAGCCCAGGGACAGGGTTGCTCAATGAGCAGTTCTTC.

This clonotype was counted between two and nine times. The chain combines TRBV28 with TRBJ1-2, with 9 positions matching TRBD1. Germline V gives CDR1 MDHEN, CDR2 SYDVKM. The V and J ends lost 2 bases and 7 bases, in that order; junction bases with no gene match: 8. This CDR3 is built from 15 residues. The CDR3 loop is CASSLQGTGLGGYTF. The CDR3 DNA reads TGTGCCAGCAGTTTACAGGGGACAGGGTTGGGTGGCTACACCTTC.

There are a few counts of this clonotype. A junction end diverges from the germline sequence, so it may reflect a read error. The rearrangement uses TRBV5-1 and TRBJ2-3, with TRBD2 matching 9 bases. Germline lookup yields CDR1 SGHRS and CDR2 YFSETQ. This CDR3 spans 17 amino acids. In DNA form, the CDR3 reads TGCGCCAGCTGCTTGGAATTTAGCGGGGGCCGAACAGATACGCAGTATTTT. Its translation is CASCLEFSGGRTDTQYF.

The chain joins TRBV12-3 or TRBV12-4 to TRBJ2-2; D unclear. CDR3 length: 16 amino acids. The germline V and J ends were trimmed by 6 bases and 0 bases, with 14 bases remaining between them. DNA of the CDR3: TGTGCCAGCAGCTCTCAACTCCATGCGAACACCGGGGAGCTGTTTTTT. Encoded protein: CASSSQLHANTGELFF.

The chain couples TRBV30 to TRBJ2-7; D may be TRBD1 (5 bases). Trimming took off 0 bases at V and 5 bases at J, with 8 bases between the two ends. This CDR3 contains 12 residues. Germline V gives CDR1 GTSNPN, CDR2 SVGIG (reference sequence). CDR3 sequence: CAWSVQGNEQYF. The DNA for the CDR3 is TGTGCCTGGAGTGTCCAGGGCAACGAGCAGTACTTC.

This clonotype was found many times. The chain combines TRBV12-3 or TRBV12-4 with TRBJ2-4; D ambiguous. V was trimmed by 3 bases and J by 3 bases, leaving 6 bases between them. This CDR3 is built from 13 residues. The CDR3 nucleotides read TGTGCCAGCAGTTTGGGCTACAAAAACATTCAGTACTTC. Protein: CASSLGYKNIQYF.

The chain joins TRBV11-1 to TRBJ1-1; D may be TRBD1 (6 bases). The CDR3 length is 13 residues. V lost 8 bases to trimming and J lost 4 bases, with 14 bases between them. Germline V gives CDR1 SGHAT, CDR2 FQDESV (reference sequence). Written as DNA, the CDR3 is TGTGCCAGCGAGGGGGGCGATGGCACTGAAGCTTTCTTT. Amino acids: CASEGGDGTEAFF. Full variable domain (rest looked up from reference TRBV11-1 and TRBJ1-1): EAEVAQSPRYKITEKSQAVAFWCDPISGHATLYWYRQILGQGPELLVQFQDESVVDDSQLPKDRFSAERLKGVDSTLKIQPAELGDSAMYLCASEGGDGTEAFFGQGTRLTVV.

This clonotype was seen only a few times. V is TRBV7-9 and J is TRBJ2-1, with D unresolved. Trimming left V 1 base short and J 0 bases short, with 10 bases between. CDR1 and CDR2 from the germline V gene are SEHNR and FQNEAQ (reference sequence). There are 16 residues in the CDR3. The CDR3 region is CASSLEWQSSYNEQFF. The CDR3 DNA reads as TGTGCCAGCAGCTTAGAGTGGCAGAGCTCCTACAATGAGCAGTTCTTC.

This clonotype was seen repeatedly, ten times or more. The rearrangement links TRBV6-1 to TRBJ2-3; a weak D match, TRBD2 (5 bases). Trimming shortened V by 8 bases and J by 3 bases, and 18 bases separated the two germline ends. Germline-derived CDR1 and CDR2 are MNHNS and SASEGT. The CDR3 runs 15 residues. CDR3 sequence: CASSDYPGITDTQYF. The CDR3 DNA reads as TGTGCCAGCTCCGACTACCCTGGGATTACAGATACGCAGTATTTT.

The J gene is TRBJ1-1, the V gene TRBV27; D remains unclear. CDR1 and CDR2 from the germline V gene are MNHEY and SMNVEV (reference sequence). V lost 0 bases and J 4 bases, leaving 9 bases between the germline ends. This CDR3 spans 14 amino acids. In nucleotides, the CDR3 is TGTGCCAGCAGTTTATCCGGAGATGGCACTGAAGCTTTCTTT. The encoded protein is CASSLSGDGTEAFF.

This clonotype was counted many times. V usage is TRBV7-2 and J usage is TRBJ2-4; 11 bases match TRBD2. CDR1 SGHTA and CDR2 FQGNSA come from the germline V gene. V dropped 5 bases and J dropped 2; count of bases not matched to a gene: 14. The CDR3 has 19 amino acids. The CDR3 DNA reads as TGTGCCAGCAGCACCCCTAGCGGGGGGCTCCCCCAGCCCAAAAACATTCAGTACTTC. Encoded protein: CASSTPSGGLPQPKNIQYF.

The chain uses TRBV4-2 and TRBJ1-1; 8 bases line up with TRBD1. CDR1 and CDR2 (germline): LGHNA, YNFKEQ. J was trimmed by 1 base and V by 3 bases; bases with no gene match: 7. This CDR3 contains 16 residues. This CDR3 reads CASSQPGQGRNTEAFF. DNA of the CDR3: TGTGCCAGCAGCCAGCCTGGACAGGGAAGGAACACTGAAGCTTTCTTT.

This clonotype was counted ten times or more. This chain links TRBV6-7 with TRBJ2-7; the match to TRBD1 covers 9 bases. TRBV6-7 is reported as an ORF; its role is uncertain. J was trimmed by 1 base and V by 6 bases; bases with no gene match: 10. The CDR3 sequence is 16 residues long. The CDR3 reads CASRRTGACQSYEQYF. The CDR3 coding sequence is TGTGCCAGCAGACGGACAGGGGCTTGCCAGTCCTACGAGCAGTACTTC.

The chain employs TRBV4-3 and TRBJ2-1; a possible D gene is TRBD2 (5 bases). Trimming removed 1 base from V and 8 bases from J, with 15 bases in between. The V gene's germline CDR1 is LGHNA and CDR2 YSLEER. The length of the CDR3 is 15 residues. CDR3 residues: CASSQGLPARDEQFF. The CDR3 nucleotides read TGCGCCAGCAGCCAAGGACTCCCAGCGCGGGATGAGCAGTTCTTC.

The chain uses TRBV7-9 and TRBJ1-5; D perhaps matches TRBD1 (6 bases). Germline CDR1 SEHNR, CDR2 FQNEAQ (reference sequence). V was clipped by 4 bases and J by 11 bases, with 12 bases between them. CDR3 size: 12 residues. This CDR3 is CASSSTAGAQHF. CDR3 nucleotides: TGTGCCAGCAGCTCAACGGCAGGGGCCCAGCATTTT.

This rearrangement joins TRBV3-1 to TRBJ1-4; possibly TRBD1 for D (5 bases). Deletions cut 4 bases from V and 4 bases from J, with 13 bases between. The CDR3 has 15 amino acids. Per the germline V gene, CDR1 is LGHDT and CDR2 is YNNKEL (reference sequence). In nucleotides, the CDR3 is TGTGCCAGCAGCCCGCCTGGGACGGTTAATGAAAAACTGTTTTTT. Translation: CASSPPGTVNEKLFF.

This chain uses TRBV7-2 with TRBJ2-3; 9 nucleotides align to TRBD2. The germline CDR1 and CDR2 sequences are SGHTA and FQGNSA. This CDR3 is built from 17 residues. The trim removed 1 base at V and 4 bases at J, leaving 9 bases unmatched. The DNA for the CDR3 is TGTGCCAGCAGCTTAGAGGGTGCGGGGGGGCGGGCAGATACGCAGTATTTT. Encoded protein: CASSLEGAGGRADTQYF.

This chain joins TRBV27 and TRBJ1-1; the D is unclear. V lost 2 bases, J lost 6 bases, and 10 bases lay in between. The CDR3 is 13 amino acids. Germline V gene sequence: CDR1 MNHEY, CDR2 SMNVEV (reference sequence). The CDR3 nucleotides read TGTGCCAGCAGTTTAGGGCCAAGCGCTGAAGCTTTCTTT. It codes for CASSLGPSAEAFF.

This clonotype was observed many times. The rearrangement links TRBV11-1 to TRBJ1-1; D is uncertain. Germline V lookup: CDR1 SGHAT, CDR2 FQDESV (reference sequence). This CDR3 contains 11 residues. V was clipped by 6 bases and J by 8 bases, with 10 bases between them. CDR3 bases: TGTGCCAGCAGTCCCGGGAACGAAGCTTTCTTT. It codes for CASSPGNEAFF.

This chain uses TRBV5-6 with TRBJ1-5, with D unclear. CDR1 is SGHDT and CDR2 is YYEEEE in the germline V gene. The CDR3 runs 15 residues. The V and J ends lost 1 base and 2 bases respectively, with 10 bases between them. CDR3 in amino acids: CASSLTGWGNQPQHF. The CDR3 DNA reads as TGTGCCAGCAGCTTGACCGGGTGGGGCAATCAGCCCCAGCATTTT.

This clonotype was picked up a small number of times. The J gene is TRBJ2-3, the V gene TRBV27; a possible D gene is TRBD1 (5 bases). Germline values: CDR1 MNHEY, CDR2 SMNVEV (reference sequence). This CDR3 is 14 amino acids long. V lost 7 bases to trimming and J lost 2 bases, with 13 bases between them. The CDR3 loop reads CASTTNRFTDTQYF. CDR3 bases: TGTGCCAGCACCACAAACAGGTTCACAGATACGCAGTATTTT.

This clonotype showed up many times. The J gene is TRBJ2-7, the V gene TRBV10-3, with TRBD1 matching 11 bases. Trimming took 3 bases from V and 0 from J; bases not matched to a gene: 4. The germline CDR1 and CDR2 sequences are ENHRY and SYGVKD. There are 16 residues in the CDR3. The CDR3 bases are TGTGCCATCAGTGATCCCGGGACAGGGGGCTCCTACGAGCAGTACTTC. Amino acid sequence: CAISDPGTGGSYEQYF.

In regard to this clonotype: The conserved final phenylalanine or tryptophan is absent from the CDR3, which likely points to a read error. The rearrangement uses TRBV7-2 and TRBJ1-2, with TRBD1 as a possible D gene (5 bases). Germline CDR1 is SGHTA and CDR2 is FQGNSA. The V and J ends lost 1 base and 4 bases respectively, with 16 bases between them. The CDR3 has 16 residues. The chain's CDR3 is CASSLDVGRRGYGYTC. The CDR3 DNA follows: TGTGCCAGCAGCTTAGATGTAGGCCGGAGGGGCTATGGCTACACCTGC.

This clonotype was observed a handful of times. This chain uses TRBV12-3 or TRBV12-4 with TRBJ2-1; D tentatively reads TRBD1 or TRBD2 (5 bases each). The last part of the DNA fits TRBJ2-7 better; the J call may be wrong. The CDR3 covers 15 residues. CDR3 coding DNA: TGTGCCAGCAGGACCGGGACCCTAGACAACAATGAGCAGTACTTC. It specifies CASRTGTLDNNEQYF.

The V gene is TRBV13, the J gene TRBJ2-3; D may correspond to TRBD1 or TRBD2 (6 bases each). The germline V and J ends were trimmed by 0 bases and 0 bases, with 13 bases remaining between them. CDR1 and CDR2 from the germline V gene are PRHDT and FYEKMQ (reference sequence). The CDR3 is 17 residues long. In nucleotides, the CDR3 is TGTGCCAGCAGCTTAGGCGGGGGCGGCGCTAGCACAGATACGCAGTATTTT. It translates to CASSLGGGGASTDTQYF.

The chain links TRBV20-1 to TRBJ1-5; 7 bases fit TRBD1. This CDR3 spans 16 amino acids. The germline V gene encodes CDR1 DFQATT and CDR2 SNEGSKA (reference sequence). The V gene end was trimmed by 0 bases and the J gene end by 2 bases; junction bases not matched to a gene: 7. The chain's CDR3 is CSARDSTGFGNQPQHF. Written as DNA, the CDR3 is TGCAGTGCTAGAGATTCGACAGGGTTTGGCAATCAGCCCCAGCATTTT.

This clonotype was counted between two and nine times. The chain couples TRBV20-1 to TRBJ2-3; 9 bases map to TRBD2. CDR1 DFQATT and CDR2 SNEGSKA come from the germline V gene (reference sequence). The V segment lost 6 bases and the J segment 7 bases; nucleotides outside the gene matches: 26. The CDR3 runs 19 residues. In DNA, the CDR3 is TGCAGTGCCAAGGGAATAAGTGGGGCTAGCGGGGAGCTGACGAATACGCAGTATTTT. It is translated as CSAKGISGASGELTNTQYF.

Note on this clonotype: A read error may explain this, as a much larger clone is one base away. The genes are TRBV19 and TRBJ2-7; 9 bases map to TRBD2. The V gene's germline CDR1 is LNHDA and CDR2 SQIVND (reference sequence). This CDR3 comprises 12 residues. CDR3 amino acids: CAASGAYNEQYF. Here the CDR3 DNA reads TGTGCGGCTAGCGGGGCCTACAATGAGCAGTACTTC.